What follows describes a single T cell receptor beta chain. What it binds is unknown. Beta-chain TCR cDNA was generated via 5'RACE template switching with UMIs. TCRdb derives one entry per CDR3 protein from the 5' RACE reads, leaving out DNA. The table lists about 160,000 distinct CDR3 sequences, with around 18% in the top ten. These data originate in a study of T cells expressing NK-cell markers. Whole-study context: In sorted CD3+CD56+NKG2C+, CD3+CD56+NKG2C- and CD3+CD56-NKG2C+ T cells, TCR beta repertoires were obtained. Study-wide findings and caveats: NKG2C+ dominant clonotypes from over 5 donors made up about 1.0-8% of CD8+ T cells.

The length of the CDR3 is 17 residues. The germline gives CDR1 KGHDR, CDR2 SFDVKD. The sequenced sample was blood T cells: a sorted CD56 or NKG2C T cell subset, CD4+ or CD8+ T cells, or bulk PBMC T cells (not recorded which). The rearrangement links TRBV24-1 to TRBJ2-1; the TCRdb call, TRBD1, lacks DNA for checking. This TCR was sampled from a woman between 18 and 75 years old in good health. This chain's CDR3 is CATSDFGGTYSYNEQFF.